A selection of T cell receptor beta chains follows, all from one sample in a study of blood T cells in healthy people across ages. TCRdb reanalysed the 5' RACE reads using MiXCR and keeps one entry per CDR3 protein. This sample has roughly 800,000 distinct CDR3 sequences, with 58% found just once. The sequenced sample was blood. These receptors originate from a young man in good health. CDR3s include the opening cysteine and the closing phenylalanine or tryptophan. D genes are given only for firm matches. Size is stated for part of the rows, as once, few or many counts, or as a class when the clone is expanded.

J gene,D gene,V gene,clone size,CDR3 DNA,CDR3 protein
TRBJ2-1,-,TRBV6-1,-,TGTGCCAGCATCCCGGGGGAAAGGTTGCGCAATGAGCAGTTCTTC,CASIPGERLRNEQFF
TRBJ1-4,-,TRBV7-2,-,TGTGCCAGCAGCCCCATTCGTGACAGTAATGAAAAACTGTTTTTT,CASSPIRDSNEKLFF
TRBJ2-1,-,TRBV9,-,TGTGCCAGCAGCATCGACGGATACCCCTACAATGAGCAGTTCTTC,CASSIDGYPYNEQFF
TRBJ2-3,-,TRBV29-1,-,TGCAGCGTTGGGGGCGGGACCTCTACCCGTACGCAGTATTTT,CSVGGGTSTRTQYF
TRBJ1-2,-,TRBV10-3,few,TGTGCCATCAGTGAGTCAGTGGCAGTCTATGGCTACACCTTC,CAISESVAVYGYTF
TRBJ1-1,-,TRBV20-1,-,TGCAGTGCTACCCAGAGGGGGAGAGGGAACACTGAAGCTTTCTTT,CSATQRGRGNTEAFF
TRBJ2-1,-,TRBV29-1,few,TGCAGCGTTGAGGGTATCCCTCAGGATGAGCAGTTCTTC,CSVEGIPQDEQFF
TRBJ2-7,-,TRBV6-6,-,TGTGCCAGCAGTTACTCGGAGGGGGCGTATGGGAACGAGCAGTACTTC,CASSYSEGAYGNEQYF
TRBJ2-5,TRBD1,TRBV6-1,once,TGTGCCAGCGGGAGGACAGGGCAAAGAGAGACCCAGTACTTC,CASGRTGQRETQYF
TRBJ1-2,TRBD1,TRBV7-2,-,TGTGCCAGTAATCGGGACAGAAACTATGGCTACACCTTC,CASNRDRNYGYTF
TRBJ2-1,-,TRBV7-3,-,TGTGCCAGCAGCTTAATCATACCTCTGGGTGGTGAGCAGTTCTTC,CASSLIIPLGGEQFF
TRBJ2-1,TRBD2,TRBV15,-,TGTGCCACCACTGCCGGGACTAGCGGGGCCGAGCAGTTCTTC,CATTAGTSGAEQFF
TRBJ2-3,TRBD1,TRBV5-1,-,TGCGCCAGCAGGTTGGACAGGGAGACAGATACGCAGTATTTT,CASRLDRETDTQYF
TRBJ2-1,TRBD2,TRBV12-3/TRBV12-4,-,TGTGCCAGCAGTTTTGGGTTGGCGGGAGGTAAGAATGAGCAGTTCTTC,CASSFGLAGGKNEQFF
TRBJ2-7,TRBD2,TRBV3-1,-,TGTGCCAGCAGCGAATTAGCGGGGGCCTTAGATACATACAATGAGCAGTACTTC,CASSELAGALDTYNEQYF
TRBJ2-7,-,TRBV3-1,-,TGTGCCAGCAGCCTCAGGGGGAGGGATTACGAGCAGTACTTC,CASSLRGRDYEQYF
TRBJ2-1,TRBD2,TRBV7-2,-,TGTGCCAGCAGCTCGCCCGGGACTAGCATAAATGAGCAGTTCTTC,CASSSPGTSINEQFF
TRBJ2-3,TRBD2,TRBV7-6,-,TGTGCCAGCAGCGGCAGTAGCGGGCTACGCACAGATACGCAGTATTTT,CASSGSSGLRTDTQYF
TRBJ2-1,-,TRBV27,-,TGTGCCAGCATTACGGGAGCCGGCAATGAGCAGTTCTTC,CASITGAGNEQFF
TRBJ1-2,-,TRBV5-5,-,TGTGCCAGCAGCCCAGGGACCTCGGCAGGTGGCTACACCTTC,CASSPGTSAGGYTF
TRBJ2-7,-,TRBV6-5,-,TGTGCCAGCAGTTTGTTCCCTTTCACAGGGACCCCAAGGTACGAGCAGTACTTC,CASSLFPFTGTPRYEQYF
TRBJ2-6,-,TRBV14,-,TGTGCCAGCAGCCCAGGGAATGGGGCCAACGTCCTGACTTTC,CASSPGNGANVLTF
TRBJ2-6,-,TRBV4-3,-,TGCGCCAGCAGCCAGCAAGGGGGTTCCTGGGCCAACGTCCTGACTTTC,CASSQQGGSWANVLTF
TRBJ2-7,TRBD1,TRBV6-5,-,TGTGCCAGCAGTCCCGACAGGGTTTACGAGCAGTACTTC,CASSPDRVYEQYF
TRBJ2-5,TRBD1,TRBV7-2,-,TGTGCCAGCTCACCAGACAGGGGTCAGGAGACCCAGTACTTC,CASSPDRGQETQYF